Listed here are 12 T cell receptor beta chains from one sample, sequenced in a study of regulatory T cells in long-lasting Graves disease. Documented time point: persistent/refractory GD, antithyroid drugs over 5 years with positive TRAb. Researchers made the TCR library from RNA that was extracted from PBMCs. Through Arm-PCR of CDR3 regions and iRepertoire HTBI primers, TCR beta libraries were built. MiXCR, run by TCRdb on the multiplex PCR reads, gives a single entry per CDR3 protein. The sample records a few hundred thousand distinct CDR3 sequences, approximately 23% being singletons. The sequencing here drew on peripheral blood mononuclear cells (PBMCs), taken when the disease was refractory, from a patient treated with antithyroid drugs. All receptors derive from a female donor with Graves disease.

In this sample, this clonotype turned up many times. V is TRBV2 and J is TRBJ2-1; D call uncertain. CDR3 length: 15 residues. Trimming removed 10 bases at V and 0 bases at J, with 16 bases between. Germline V gene lookup returns CDR1 SNHLY and CDR2 FYNNEI. Here the CDR3 DNA reads TGTGCCACCGGTGGGCCGGCTGGCTCCTACAATGAGCAGTTCTTC. It specifies CATGGPAGSYNEQFF.

Of note for this clonotype: In this CDR3 the conserved last residue, phenylalanine or tryptophan, is missing, so a read error is likely. V is TRBV7-2 and J is TRBJ1-1; 8 nucleotides match TRBD1. CDR3 size: 14 residues. Trimming took 4 bases from V and 5 from J; bases not matched to a gene: 6. Germline assignment: CDR1 SGHTA and CDR2 FQGNSA. For the CDR3, the DNA is TGTGCCAGCAGCTCCCCAGGGGGCCGGACTGAAGCTTTCCTT. Amino acids: CASSSPGGRTEAFL.

The rearrangement links TRBV7-2 to TRBJ1-2, with D possibly being TRBD1 (6 bases). CDR1 is SGHTA, CDR2 FQGNSA, per germline. This CDR3 spans 12 amino acids. Trimming shortened V by 6 bases and J by 8 bases, and 13 bases separated the two germline ends. Here the CDR3 DNA reads TGTGCCAGCAGGTTGGACAGTCCCGGCTACACCTTC. It encodes CASRLDSPGYTF.

This clonotype was seen only a few times. V usage is TRBV7-2 and J usage is TRBJ1-4, with 7 bases identical to TRBD1. CDR3 length equals 14 residues. Germline loops: CDR1 SGHTA, CDR2 FQGNSA. V dropped 8 bases and J dropped 3; count of bases not matched to a gene: 6. This CDR3 is CASGNRGSNEKLFF. The CDR3 DNA reads TGTGCCAGCGGCAACAGGGGTTCTAATGAAAAACTGTTTTTT.

This clonotype was picked up many times. V is TRBV12-3 or TRBV12-4 and J is TRBJ1-1; no clear D gene. Deletions cut 2 bases from V and 0 bases from J, with 13 bases between. There are 16 residues in the CDR3. The CDR3: CASSLSFGHLNTEAFF. The CDR3, as DNA: TGTGCCAGCAGTTTAAGTTTCGGGCATCTGAACACTGAAGCTTTCTTT.

About this clonotype itself: A much larger clone lies one base from this, so it may be a read error. This chain joins TRBV28 and TRBJ1-2; 9 bases map to TRBD1. CDR3 length: 14 residues. Per the germline V gene, CDR1 is MDHEN and CDR2 is SYDVKM. The CDR3 coding sequence is TGTGCCAGCACAATTGCCGGGACAGGGTATGACTACACCTTC. Translated: CASTIAGTGYDYTF.

V is TRBV20-1 and J is TRBJ2-2; maybe TRBD1 (8 bases). The CDR3 is made up of 17 amino acids. Between the trimmed V and J ends, which lost 6 bases and 2 bases, there was a span of 22 bases. From germline, CDR1 is DFQATT and CDR2 SNEGSKA (reference sequence). The DNA of the CDR3 is TGCAGTGCGAAGAATCCAGCGGGACAGGTTAACACCGGGGAGCTGTTTTTT. It is translated as CSAKNPAGQVNTGELFF.

This clonotype was recorded a few times. The rearrangement joins TRBV6-1 to TRBJ2-7; a possible D gene is TRBD2 (5 bases). From germline, CDR1 is MNHNS and CDR2 SASEGT. Trimming took 6 bases from V and 2 from J, leaving 8 bases between them. CDR3 length: 12 amino acids. The DNA of the CDR3 is TGTGCCAGCAGGGAGGACCCCTACGAGCAGTACTTC. This gives the protein CASREDPYEQYF.

In the case of this clonotype: It may be a read error: a sequence one base away is much more abundant. The chain links TRBV30 to TRBJ1-2; D gene ambiguous. Per germline, CDR1 GTSNPN and CDR2 SVGIG (reference sequence). The CDR3 has 13 amino acids. V lost 2 bases to trimming and J lost 4 bases, with 11 bases between them. CDR3 DNA sequence: TGTGCCTGGAGTAGACTCTCCCCCTATGGCTACACCTTC. Protein sequence: CAWSRLSPYGYTF.

This clonotype has at least ten counts. V is TRBV13 and J is TRBJ2-7, with 10 bases that match TRBD1. The germline V gene has CDR1 PRHDT and CDR2 FYEKMQ (reference sequence). CDR3 length: 14 amino acids. The V gene end was trimmed by 5 bases and the J gene end by 2 bases; junction bases not matched to a gene: 3. The CDR3 DNA is TGTGCCAGCAGCAAAGGACAGGGGGCCTACGAGCAGTACTTC. Its protein is CASSKGQGAYEQYF. The whole variable domain, filled in from reference TRBV13 and TRBJ2-7, reads AAGVIQSPRHLIKEKRETATLKCYPIPRHDTVYWYQQGPGQDPQFLISFYEKMQSDKGSIPDRFSAQQFSDYHSELNMSSLELGDSALYFCASSKGQGAYEQYFGPGTRLTVT.

This clonotype was recorded at least ten times. CDR3 sequence: CASSLLTTGGTEAFF. The CDR3 DNA reads as TGTGCCAGCAGCTTGTTGACTACAGGGGGAACTGAAGCTTTCTTT. The rearrangement uses TRBV5-6 and TRBJ1-1, with 8 positions matching TRBD1. The CDR3 loop spans 15 amino acids. V was pared by 1 base and J by 5 bases, with 7 bases of the junction left unmatched. Per the germline V gene, CDR1 is SGHDT and CDR2 is YYEEEE.

Concerning this clonotype itself: Mismatch with germline at one junction end may stem from a read error. CDR3 sequence reads: CASSFRGEGGETQYF. Written as DNA, the CDR3 is TGCGCCAGCAGCTTTAGAGGGGAGGGAGGAGAGACCCAGTACTTC. The chain combines TRBV7-9 with TRBJ2-5; 7 bases agree with TRBD2. The CDR3 consists of 15 residues. Germline V gene data show CDR1 as SEHNR and CDR2 as FQNEAQ (reference sequence).